This T cell receptor beta chain was captured by sequencing in a study of vaccination and CD4 T cells after COVID-19. Study details: According to the study, participants were given two doses of BNT162b2 or mRNA-1273 vaccine. Sampling that followed vaccination took place a median about 75 days after dose two, within a range of 14 to 241. With a range of 35 to 161, the median interval from diagnosis to drawing post-COVID samples was 90 to 120 days. Stimulation of cells relied on overlapping spike peptides derived from SARS-CoV-2, HCoV-NL63, HCoV-OC43 and HCoV-229E.

Sequencing of cultured CD4+ T cell DNA used the Oncomine TCR Beta short-read assay. TCRdb reanalysed the PCR reads using MiXCR and keeps one entry per CDR3 protein. This sample yields roughly 19,000 distinct CDR3 sequences, of which 66% are seen a single time; about 3.5% belongs to the top ten. About this clonotype itself: Its target is unknown.

Sample treatment: roughly 11-day PBMC culture with coronavirus spike peptide pools or control peptides (ViraFEST assay). The sequenced material came from CD4+ T cells from blood, cultured in vitro. This TCR was recovered from a human donor who had recovered from COVID-19.

The CDR3 region has the DNA TGTGCCAGCCGGGACAGCTCTGGAAACACCATATATTTT. Its translation: CASRDSSGNTIYF. The chain is built from TRBV27 and TRBJ1-3; 7 nucleotides agree with TRBD1. CDR1 and CDR2 (germline): MNHEY, SMNVEV (reference sequence). V trimming: 8 bases; J trimming: 0 bases; junction bases outside the gene matches: 1. The length of the CDR3 is 13 residues.